This entry lists 13 T cell receptor beta chains sequenced from one sample in a study. TCRdb processed the 5' RACE reads anew with MiXCR; each CDR3 protein has one entry. The sample yields 55,000 to 80,000 distinct CDR3 sequences, 22% seen once. Material: memory CD4+ T cells sorted from a lymph node. Noted subset: memory CD4+ T cells, CD4+CD45RO+CD25-. These receptors were obtained from a female donor with breast cancer.

A few counts support this clonotype. The V and J genes are TRBV3-1 and TRBJ1-6, with D maybe TRBD1 (6 bases). Germline V gene lookup returns CDR1 LGHDT and CDR2 YNNKEL (reference sequence). V shed 8 bases and J shed 3 bases, with 8 bases lying between them. The CDR3 has 13 residues. The CDR3 sequence: CASGQFYNSPLHF. In DNA, the CDR3 is TGTGCCAGCGGACAGTTCTATAATTCACCCCTCCACTTT.

The chain carries TRBV10-3 and TRBJ1-1; 8 bases agree with TRBD1. This CDR3 has 15 residues. J lost 4 bases, V lost 3 bases, and 7 bases had no gene match. Germline V lookup: CDR1 ENHRY, CDR2 SYGVKD. The DNA of the CDR3 is TGTGCCATCAGTGAACCCTACAGGGGGGGCACTGAAGCTTTCTTT. The encoded protein is CAISEPYRGGTEAFF.

There are a few counts of this clonotype. V usage is TRBV5-1 and J usage is TRBJ2-7, with TRBD2 identical over 9 bases. Germline-derived CDR1 and CDR2 are SGHRS and YFSETQ. Trimming at V came to 8 bases and at J to 2 bases, leaving 11 bases not matched to a gene. The CDR3 has 15 residues. The CDR3 protein is CASSRTSETTYEQYF. In nucleotides, the CDR3 is TGCGCCAGTAGCAGGACTAGCGAGACCACCTACGAGCAGTACTTC.

V usage is TRBV6-6 and J usage is TRBJ2-7; 8 bases are a match to TRBD1. Germline CDR1 and CDR2: MNHNY and SVGAGI (reference sequence). V was pared by 2 bases and J by 4 bases, with 7 bases of the junction left unmatched. The CDR3 has 15 amino acids. CDR3 sequence reads: CASSYPGQGAYEQYF. In DNA form, the CDR3 reads TGTGCCAGCAGTTACCCAGGACAGGGAGCGTACGAGCAGTACTTC.

This clonotype was detected only a few times. The chain has TRBV12-5 and TRBJ1-1, with TRBD1 as a possible D gene (5 bases). The CDR3 is 13 residues long. Germline V CDR1 and CDR2: LGHNT, FRNRAP. Trimming removed 6 bases at V and 4 bases at J, with 12 bases between. The CDR3 protein is CASGPEGTTEAFF. The CDR3 nucleotides are TGTGCTAGTGGCCCCGAGGGGACCACTGAAGCTTTCTTT.

The chain joins TRBV20-1 to TRBJ1-5, with D unresolved. This CDR3 comprises 14 residues. Trimming stripped 1 base from V and 1 base from J, with 8 bases between. Germline lookup yields CDR1 DFQATT and CDR2 SNEGSKA (reference sequence). DNA for the CDR3: TGCAGTGCTAGAGGTGCGGGAAGCAATCAGCCCCAGCATTTT. Protein sequence: CSARGAGSNQPQHF.

This clonotype was seen at least ten times. This chain connects TRBV4-2 to TRBJ2-4, with 10 bases aligning to TRBD2. In germline, CDR1 is LGHNA, CDR2 YNFKEQ. This CDR3 has 19 amino acids. V shed 0 bases, J shed 1 base, and the junction held 9 bases outside the gene matches. CDR3 coding DNA: TGTGCCAGCAGCCAAGATTTCTCCGGGACTAGCGCGGCCAAAAACATTCAGTACTTC. The encoded protein is CASSQDFSGTSAAKNIQYF.

This clonotype turned up a few times. The chain carries TRBV7-2 and TRBJ2-3; D unclear. Trimming took off 5 bases at V and 2 bases at J, with 5 bases between the two ends. The germline V gene encodes CDR1 SGHTA and CDR2 FQGNSA. CDR3 size: 12 residues. CDR3 in amino acids: CASSHATDTQYF. The CDR3 DNA follows: TGTGCCAGCAGCCACGCCACAGATACGCAGTATTTT.

This clonotype was seen only a few times. The chain employs TRBV6-1 and TRBJ2-4, with D perhaps being TRBD1 or TRBD2 (7 bases each). Germline V lookup: CDR1 MNHNS, CDR2 SASEGT. Trimming shortened V by 5 bases and J by 7 bases, and 18 bases separated the two germline ends. This CDR3 spans 15 amino acids. CDR3 in DNA: TGTGCCAGCAGTCCCGGACAGGCCGGGAGGAACATTCAGTACTTC. It translates to CASSPGQAGRNIQYF.

This clonotype was seen more than once but under ten times. The genes are TRBV5-1 and TRBJ2-1, with D possibly matching TRBD1 (6 bases). Between the trimmed V and J ends, which lost 6 bases and 4 bases, there was a span of 14 bases. Per the germline V gene, CDR1 is SGHRS and CDR2 is YFSETQ. The CDR3 extends over 14 amino acids. CDR3 DNA: TGCGCCAGCAACGCCGGGACACTTTACAATGAGCAGTTCTTC. Its translation is CASNAGTLYNEQFF.

In this sample, this clonotype turned up a few times. This rearrangement joins TRBV7-3 to TRBJ2-1; D call uncertain. V was cut by 5 bases and J by 1 base, with 12 bases left in between. The CDR3 length is 15 residues. Germline-derived CDR1 and CDR2 are SGHTA and FQGTGA. DNA of the CDR3: TGTGCCAGCAGCCCCACTGTAGGGTCCTACAATGAGCAGTTCTTC. Translating it yields CASSPTVGSYNEQFF.

With regard to this clonotype: A much larger clone sits a single nucleotide away, making a read error possible. The missing conserved phenylalanine or tryptophan at the end of this CDR3 makes a read error likely. The chain combines TRBV5-4 with TRBJ2-3; D possibly corresponds to TRBD2 (5 bases). CDR3 length: 16 amino acids. V lost 0 bases, J lost 2 bases, and 13 bases lay in between. Germline loops: CDR1 SGHNT, CDR2 YYREEE (reference sequence). The CDR3 DNA sequence: TGTGCCAGCAGCTTGGCAGGCCTAGCCCTCACAGATACGCAGTATTCT. Protein: CASSLAGLALTDTQYS.

The chain couples TRBV24-1 to TRBJ1-3; TRBD1 is a possible D gene (5 bases). The CDR3 spans 13 residues. Trimming cost V 5 bases and J 8 bases, with 12 bases left between them. Per germline, CDR1 KGHDR and CDR2 SFDVKD. The CDR3 sequence is CATSASWGDTIYF. The CDR3 nucleotides read TGTGCCACCAGTGCCTCCTGGGGGGACACCATATATTTT.